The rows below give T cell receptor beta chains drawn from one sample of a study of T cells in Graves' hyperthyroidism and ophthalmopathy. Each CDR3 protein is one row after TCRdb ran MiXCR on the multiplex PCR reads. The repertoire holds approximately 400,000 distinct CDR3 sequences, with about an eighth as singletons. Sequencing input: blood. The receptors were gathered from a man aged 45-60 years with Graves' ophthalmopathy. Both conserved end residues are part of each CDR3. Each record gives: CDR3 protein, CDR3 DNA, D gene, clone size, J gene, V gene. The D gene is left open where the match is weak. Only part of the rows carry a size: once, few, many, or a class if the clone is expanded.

CASSSGTENSGANVLTF	TGCGCCAGCAGCTCCGGGACGGAAAACTCTGGGGCCAACGTCCTGACTTTC	NA	few	TRBJ2-6	TRBV5-1
CASSIGPNQETQYF	TGCGCCAGCAGCATCGGACCGAACCAAGAGACCCAGTACTTC	NA	many	TRBJ2-5	TRBV5-1
CASGPRVRGTDTQYF	TGTGCCAGCGGACCGAGGGTCAGAGGCACAGATACGCAGTATTTT	NA	few	TRBJ2-3	TRBV6-1
CASSLGPVINRRLRPTEAFF	TGCGCCAGCAGCTTGGGGCCCGTCATAAACAGGCGACTACGTCCCACTGAAGCTTTCTTT	NA	many	TRBJ1-1	TRBV5-1
CATSSDLGLAGSNEQFF	TGTGCCACCAGCAGTGACCTGGGACTAGCGGGATCCAATGAGCAGTTCTTC	TRBD2	NA	TRBJ2-1	TRBV15
CASQPFTAPTGELFF	TGTGCCAGCCAACCCTTCACGGCGCCCACCGGGGAGCTGTTTTTT	NA	NA	TRBJ2-2	TRBV12-3/TRBV12-4
CANSLRTGGVGGYTF	TGTGCTAACAGTTTGCGGACAGGGGGCGTTGGGGGCTACACCTTC	TRBD1	NA	TRBJ1-2	TRBV28
CATRAGAGTQYGYTF	TGTGCCACCAGGGCCGGCGCCGGGACGCAATATGGCTACACCTTC	NA	many	TRBJ1-2	TRBV24-1
CASSQGASAHEQYF	TGCGCCAGCAGCCAAGGGGCTTCTGCCCACGAGCAGTACTTC	NA	many	TRBJ2-7	TRBV4-1
CASSRPRAGYNEQFF	TGTGCCAGCAGCCGCCCGCGGGCGGGATACAATGAGCAGTTCTTC	NA	few	TRBJ2-1	TRBV28
CASSLDRADQPQHF	TGTGCCAGCAGCTTAGACAGGGCCGATCAGCCCCAGCATTTT	NA	NA	TRBJ1-5	TRBV11-2
CASSLGASFHEQYF	TGTGCCAGCAGTTTAGGGGCTAGCTTCCACGAGCAGTACTTC	NA	many	TRBJ2-7	TRBV12-3/TRBV12-4
CASSLGRVDTQYF	TGTGCCAGCAGCTTAGGCCGGGTAGATACGCAGTATTTT	NA	many	TRBJ2-3	TRBV13
CASSFHRSQETQYF	TGTGCCAGCAGCTTCCATCGGAGCCAAGAGACCCAGTACTTC	NA	few	TRBJ2-5	TRBV7-6
CASSLARGTGGTGELFF	TGTGCCAGCAGCTTAGCGCGAGGGACAGGGGGAACCGGGGAGCTGTTTTTT	TRBD1	many	TRBJ2-2	TRBV11-2
CAWSAKLNEKLFF	TGTGCCTGGAGCGCTAAACTTAATGAAAAACTGTTTTTT	NA	few	TRBJ1-4	TRBV30
CASSVGGGRANEQYF	TGTGCCAGCAGCGTAGGTGGCGGGAGGGCCAACGAGCAGTACTTC	TRBD2	many	TRBJ2-7	TRBV9
CASSGRKNDLTGTQYF	TGCGCCAGCAGCGGACGGAAAAACGACCTCACAGGTACGCAGTATTTT	NA	NA	TRBJ2-3	TRBV5-1
CAWSEGMQETQYF	TGTGCCTGGAGTGAGGGGATGCAAGAGACCCAGTACTTC	NA	many	TRBJ2-5	TRBV30
CSARVGGNTGELFF	TGCAGTGCTAGGGTCGGCGGGAACACCGGGGAGCTGTTTTTT	NA	many	TRBJ2-2	TRBV20-1
CASSLRDATDTQYF	TGTGCCAGCAGTTTGCGGGACGCCACAGATACGCAGTATTTT	NA	NA	TRBJ2-3	TRBV12-3/TRBV12-4
CATSDIGTVLTAEQFF	TGTGCCACCAGTGATATCGGGACAGTTCTTACCGCTGAGCAGTTCTTC	TRBD1	many	TRBJ2-1	TRBV24-1
CASSGLEVYEQYF	TGTGCCAGCAGTGGCCTTGAGGTCTACGAGCAGTACTTC	NA	few	TRBJ2-7	TRBV12-3/TRBV12-4
CASHSGGGFEQFF	TGTGCCAGCCATAGCGGGGGGGGGTTTGAGCAGTTCTTC	TRBD2	many	TRBJ2-1	TRBV28
CASMKMNTEAFF	TGTGCCAGCATGAAGATGAACACTGAAGCTTTCTTT	NA	few	TRBJ1-1	TRBV6-1
CASRLVGPGELFF	TGTGCCAGCAGACTAGTTGGGCCCGGGGAGCTGTTTTTT	NA	many	TRBJ2-2	TRBV7-2